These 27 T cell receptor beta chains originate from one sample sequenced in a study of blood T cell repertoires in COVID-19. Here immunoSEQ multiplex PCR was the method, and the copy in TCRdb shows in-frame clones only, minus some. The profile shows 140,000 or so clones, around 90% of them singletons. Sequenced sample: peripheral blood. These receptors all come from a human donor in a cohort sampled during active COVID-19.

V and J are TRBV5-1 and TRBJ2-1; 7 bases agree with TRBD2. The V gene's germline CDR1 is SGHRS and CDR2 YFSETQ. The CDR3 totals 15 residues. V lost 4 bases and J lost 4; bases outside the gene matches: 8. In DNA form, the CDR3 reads TGCGCCAGCAGCCCTAGCGGAGTCGGGTACAATGAGCAGTTCTTC. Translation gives CASSPSGVGYNEQFF.

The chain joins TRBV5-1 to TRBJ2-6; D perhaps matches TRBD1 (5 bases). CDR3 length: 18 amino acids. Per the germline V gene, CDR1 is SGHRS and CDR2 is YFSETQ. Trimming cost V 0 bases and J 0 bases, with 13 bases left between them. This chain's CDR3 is CASSLGSQGFSGANVLTF. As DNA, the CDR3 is TGCGCCAGCAGCTTGGGCAGTCAGGGCTTCTCTGGGGCCAACGTCCTGACTTTC.

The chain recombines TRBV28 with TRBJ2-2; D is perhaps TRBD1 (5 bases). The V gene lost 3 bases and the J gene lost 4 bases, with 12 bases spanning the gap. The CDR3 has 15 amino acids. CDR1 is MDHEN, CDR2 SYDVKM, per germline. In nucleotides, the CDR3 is TGTGCCAGCAGTTTGACCAGGGAAGTCACCGGGGAGCTGTTTTTT. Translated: CASSLTREVTGELFF.

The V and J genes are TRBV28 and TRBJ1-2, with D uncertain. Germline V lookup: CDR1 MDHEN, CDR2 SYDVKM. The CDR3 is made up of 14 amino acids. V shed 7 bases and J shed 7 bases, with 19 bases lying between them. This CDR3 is CASTKRVGGRGYTF. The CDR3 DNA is TGTGCCAGCACCAAGAGGGTCGGAGGACGTGGCTACACCTTC.

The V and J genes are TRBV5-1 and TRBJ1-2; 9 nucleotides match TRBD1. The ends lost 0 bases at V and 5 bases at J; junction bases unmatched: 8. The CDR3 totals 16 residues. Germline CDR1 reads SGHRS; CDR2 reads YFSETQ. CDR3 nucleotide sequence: TGCGCCAGCAGCTTGGTTGGTGGGACAGGGTTGTATGGCTACACCTTC. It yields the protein CASSLVGGTGLYGYTF.

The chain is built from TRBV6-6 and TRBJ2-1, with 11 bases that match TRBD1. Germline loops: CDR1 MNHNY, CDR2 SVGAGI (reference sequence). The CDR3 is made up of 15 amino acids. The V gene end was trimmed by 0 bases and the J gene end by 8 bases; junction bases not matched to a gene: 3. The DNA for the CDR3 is TGTGCCAGCAGTTACTCCGGGACAGGGGGATATGAGCAGTTCTTC. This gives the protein CASSYSGTGGYEQFF.

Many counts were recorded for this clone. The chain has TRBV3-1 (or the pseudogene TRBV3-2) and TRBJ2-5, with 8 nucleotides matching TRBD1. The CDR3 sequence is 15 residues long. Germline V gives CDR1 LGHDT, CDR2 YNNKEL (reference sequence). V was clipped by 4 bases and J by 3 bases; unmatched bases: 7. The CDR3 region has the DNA TGTGCCAGCAGCCGAGGACAGGGACCCGAAGAGACCCAGTACTTC. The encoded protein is CASSRGQGPEETQYF.

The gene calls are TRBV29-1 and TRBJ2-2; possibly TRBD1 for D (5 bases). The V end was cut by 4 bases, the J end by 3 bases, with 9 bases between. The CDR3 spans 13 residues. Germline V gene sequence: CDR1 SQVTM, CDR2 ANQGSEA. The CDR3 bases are TGCAGCGTTGGGTCGACAGACACCGGGGAGCTGTTTTTT. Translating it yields CSVGSTDTGELFF.

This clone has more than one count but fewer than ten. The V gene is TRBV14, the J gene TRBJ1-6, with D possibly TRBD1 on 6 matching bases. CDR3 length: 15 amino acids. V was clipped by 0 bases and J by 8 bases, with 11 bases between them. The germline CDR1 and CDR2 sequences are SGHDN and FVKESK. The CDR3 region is CASSQDEQGYSPLHF. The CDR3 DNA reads TGTGCCAGCAGCCAAGATGAACAGGGTTATTCACCCCTCCACTTT.

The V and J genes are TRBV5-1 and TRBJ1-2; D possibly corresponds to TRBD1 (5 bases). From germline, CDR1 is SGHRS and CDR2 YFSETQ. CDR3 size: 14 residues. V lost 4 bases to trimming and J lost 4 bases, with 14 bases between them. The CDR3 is CASSPEGPSYGYTF. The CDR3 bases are TGCGCCAGCAGCCCGGAGGGACCTTCCTATGGCTACACCTTC.

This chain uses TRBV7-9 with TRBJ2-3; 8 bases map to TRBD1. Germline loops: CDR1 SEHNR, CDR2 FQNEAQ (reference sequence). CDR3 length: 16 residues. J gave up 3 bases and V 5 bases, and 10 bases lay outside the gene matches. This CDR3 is CASSIYGTGGTDTQYF. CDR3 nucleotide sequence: TGTGCCAGCAGCATCTACGGGACAGGAGGGACAGATACGCAGTATTTT.

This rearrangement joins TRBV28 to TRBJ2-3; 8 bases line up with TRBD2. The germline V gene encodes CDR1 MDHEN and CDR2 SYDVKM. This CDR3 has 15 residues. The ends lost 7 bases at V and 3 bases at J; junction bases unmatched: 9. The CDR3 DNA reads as TGTGCCAGCACTCTCAGCGGGAGAGCTACAGATACGCAGTATTTT. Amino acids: CASTLSGRATDTQYF.

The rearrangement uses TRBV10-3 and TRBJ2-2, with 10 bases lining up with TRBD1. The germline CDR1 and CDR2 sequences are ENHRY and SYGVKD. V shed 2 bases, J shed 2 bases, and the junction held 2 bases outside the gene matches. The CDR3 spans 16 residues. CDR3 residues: CAISEATGGNTGELFF. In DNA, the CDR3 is TGTGCCATCAGTGAGGCGACAGGGGGCAACACCGGGGAGCTGTTTTTT.

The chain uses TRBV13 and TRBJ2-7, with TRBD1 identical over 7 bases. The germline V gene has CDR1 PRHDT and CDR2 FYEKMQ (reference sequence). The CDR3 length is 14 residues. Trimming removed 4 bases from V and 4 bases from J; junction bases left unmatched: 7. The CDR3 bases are TGTGCCAGCAGCTCGAGGGGGCATTATTACGAGCAGTACTTC. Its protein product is CASSSRGHYYEQYF.

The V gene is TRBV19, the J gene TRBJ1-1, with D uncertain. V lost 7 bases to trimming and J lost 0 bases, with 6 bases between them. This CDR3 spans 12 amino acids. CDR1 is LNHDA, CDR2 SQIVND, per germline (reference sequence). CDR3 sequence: CASTAVNTEAFF. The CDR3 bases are TGTGCCAGTACAGCGGTGAACACTGAAGCTTTCTTT.

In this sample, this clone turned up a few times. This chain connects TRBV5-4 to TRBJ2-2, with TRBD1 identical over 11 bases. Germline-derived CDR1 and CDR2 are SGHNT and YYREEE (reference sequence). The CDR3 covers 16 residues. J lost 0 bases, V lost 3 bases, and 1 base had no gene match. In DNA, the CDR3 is TGTGCCAGCAGCTCGGGACAGGGGGCGAACACCGGGGAGCTGTTTTTT. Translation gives CASSSGQGANTGELFF.

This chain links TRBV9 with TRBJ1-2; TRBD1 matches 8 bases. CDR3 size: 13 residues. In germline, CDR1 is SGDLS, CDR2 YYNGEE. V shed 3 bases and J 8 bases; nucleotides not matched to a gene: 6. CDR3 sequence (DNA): TGTGCCAGCAGCGCCGGACAGGGTTGGGGCTACACCTTC. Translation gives CASSAGQGWGYTF.

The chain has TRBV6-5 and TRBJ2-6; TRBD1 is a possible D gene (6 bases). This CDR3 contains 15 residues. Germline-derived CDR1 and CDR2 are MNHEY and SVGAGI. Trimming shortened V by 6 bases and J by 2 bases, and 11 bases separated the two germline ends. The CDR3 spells CASSRRQAGANVLTF. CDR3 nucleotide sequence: TGTGCCAGCAGCAGAAGACAGGCTGGGGCCAACGTCCTGACTTTC.

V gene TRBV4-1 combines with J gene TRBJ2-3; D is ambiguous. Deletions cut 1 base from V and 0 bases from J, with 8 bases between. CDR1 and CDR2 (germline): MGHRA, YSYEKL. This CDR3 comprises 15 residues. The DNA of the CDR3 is TGCGCCAGCAGCCAAGTTGAGTCTAGCACAGATACGCAGTATTTT. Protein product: CASSQVESSTDTQYF.

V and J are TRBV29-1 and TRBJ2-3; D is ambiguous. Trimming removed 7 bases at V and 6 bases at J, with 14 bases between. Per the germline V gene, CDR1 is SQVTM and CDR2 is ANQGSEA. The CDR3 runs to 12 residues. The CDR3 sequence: CSDRKKSDTQYF. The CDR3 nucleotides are TGCAGCGATAGAAAAAAGTCGGATACGCAGTATTTT.

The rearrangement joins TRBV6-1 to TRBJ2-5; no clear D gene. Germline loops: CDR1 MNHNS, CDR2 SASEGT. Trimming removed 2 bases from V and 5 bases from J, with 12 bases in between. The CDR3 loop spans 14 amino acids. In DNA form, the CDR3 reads TGTGCCAGCAGTGAAATGGCATTATGGGAGACCCAGTACTTC. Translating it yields CASSEMALWETQYF.

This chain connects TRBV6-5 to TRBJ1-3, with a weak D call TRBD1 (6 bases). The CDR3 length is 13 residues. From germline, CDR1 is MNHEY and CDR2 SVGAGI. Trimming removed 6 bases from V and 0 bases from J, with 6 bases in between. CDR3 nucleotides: TGTGCCAGCAGAGGGGGCTCTGGAAACACCATATATTTT. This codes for CASRGGSGNTIYF.

The CDR3 spells CASSLGGWTEAFF. The CDR3 nucleotides are TGTGCCAGCAGTTTGGGGGGGTGGACTGAAGCTTTCTTT. The chain links TRBV12-3 or TRBV12-4 to TRBJ1-1; perhaps TRBD1 as D (5 bases). Trimming cost V 3 bases and J 5 bases, with 10 bases left between them. The CDR3 runs 13 residues.

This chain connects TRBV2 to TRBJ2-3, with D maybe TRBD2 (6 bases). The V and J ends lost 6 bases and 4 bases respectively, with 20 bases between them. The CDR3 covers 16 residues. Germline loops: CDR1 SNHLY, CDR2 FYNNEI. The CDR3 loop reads CASSIGWGLEADTQYF. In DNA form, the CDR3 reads TGTGCCAGCAGCATAGGATGGGGACTTGAGGCAGATACGCAGTATTTT. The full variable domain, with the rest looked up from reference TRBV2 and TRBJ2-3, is EPEVTQTPSHQVTQMGQEVILRCVPISNHLYFYWYRQILGQKVEFLVSFYNNEISEKSEIFDDQFSVERPDGSNFTLKIRSTKLEDSAMYFCASSIGWGLEADTQYFGPGTRLTVL.

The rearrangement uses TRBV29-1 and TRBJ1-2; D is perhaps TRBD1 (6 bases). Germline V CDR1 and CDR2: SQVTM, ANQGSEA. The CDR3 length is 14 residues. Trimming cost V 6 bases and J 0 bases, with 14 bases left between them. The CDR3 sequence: CSVTGQHTNYGYTF. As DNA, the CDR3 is TGCAGCGTGACAGGACAGCACACTAACTATGGCTACACCTTC. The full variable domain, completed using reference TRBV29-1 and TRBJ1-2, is SAVISQKPSRDICQRGTSLTIQCQVDSQVTMMFWYRQQPGQSLTLIATANQGSEATYESGFVIDKFPISRPNLTFSTLTVSNMSPEDSSIYLCSVTGQHTNYGYTFGSGTRLTVV.

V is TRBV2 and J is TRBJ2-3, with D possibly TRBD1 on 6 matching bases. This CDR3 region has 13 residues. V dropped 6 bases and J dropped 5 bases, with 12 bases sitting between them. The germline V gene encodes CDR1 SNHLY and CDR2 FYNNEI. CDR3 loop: CASRYRVRDTQYF. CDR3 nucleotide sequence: TGTGCCAGCAGATACAGGGTTCGAGATACGCAGTATTTT.

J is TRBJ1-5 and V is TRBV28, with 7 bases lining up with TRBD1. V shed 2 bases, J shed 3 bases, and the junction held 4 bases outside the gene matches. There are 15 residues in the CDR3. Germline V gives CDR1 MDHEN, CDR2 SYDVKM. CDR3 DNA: TGTGCCAGCAGTTTAAGGGGGACAGCCAATCAGCCCCAGCATTTT. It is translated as CASSLRGTANQPQHF.